A selection of T cell receptor beta chains follows, all from one sample in a study of blood T cell repertoires in COVID-19. Using immunoSEQ multiplex PCR, the repertoire was profiled, and TCRdb retains in-frame clones only, with some absent. Seen here are about 400,000 clones, roughly 90% observed once, and the top ten hold 1.4%. Sequenced material: peripheral blood. These TCRs come from a woman under 40 with active or convalescent COVID-19. The CDR3 runs from the conserved cysteine through the conserved F or W. Each record gives: clone size, V gene, D gene, J gene, CDR3 protein. D genes are given only for firm matches. A row's size may be missing; if present it is once, few, many or a size class.

-	TRBV6-5	TRBD1	TRBJ1-5	CASRKGQSNQPQHF
-	TRBV19	TRBD2	TRBJ2-3	CASSAQGLAGGIITDTQYF
-	TRBV21-1	-	TRBJ1-2	CASSKGTGFTNYGYTF
-	TRBV11-2	-	TRBJ1-1	CASSFSARGNTEAFF
few	TRBV7-2	-	TRBJ1-2	CASSLDNGMIYGYTF
-	TRBV4-2	-	TRBJ2-7	CASSQDLSYEQYF
once	TRBV5-1	-	TRBJ2-2	CASRVEGNTGELFF
-	TRBV28	-	TRBJ2-6	CASSQQGLGANVLTF
once	TRBV6-6	TRBD1	TRBJ1-1	CASSPRGQAMAKTEAFF
few	TRBV6-5	-	TRBJ1-2	CASTPRGGANYGYTF
-	TRBV6-2/TRBV6-3	-	TRBJ1-5	CASSKQGYSNQPQHF
-	TRBV5-1	TRBD2	TRBJ2-3	CASRSSASGAQDTQYF
-	TRBV7-6	-	TRBJ2-1	CASSLIPGAYNEQFF
-	TRBV11-2	TRBD1	TRBJ2-7	CASSLARPGQGYEQYF
-	TRBV27	-	TRBJ2-1	CASMIREYNEQFF
-	TRBV27	TRBD1	TRBJ1-1	CASSLGRDRGLNTEAFF
-	TRBV5-1	TRBD2	TRBJ2-7	CASSFGGSGHEQYF
-	TRBV6-5	-	TRBJ2-7	CASSPDRLTSYEQYF
-	TRBV5-4	TRBD1	TRBJ1-1	CASSPTGVNTEAFF
-	TRBV2	-	TRBJ1-2	CASTAQSFTYGYTF
-	TRBV4-1	TRBD1	TRBJ1-5	CASSQGQGASNQPQHF
-	TRBV10-3	-	TRBJ2-3	CAISWGGTDTQYF
-	TRBV5-1	-	TRBJ2-3	CASSSEKTGDFTDTQYF
once	TRBV30	-	TRBJ1-1	CAWTHSPGGAFF
-	TRBV6-2/TRBV6-3	TRBD1	TRBJ1-2	CASSYSSWLGDRGPNYGYTF
-	TRBV2	TRBD1	TRBJ1-2	CASSELGQSYGYTF
few	TRBV7-9	-	TRBJ2-1	CASSPGARYNEQFF
-	TRBV5-1	TRBD1	TRBJ1-2	CASSFETGGYGYTF
-	TRBV5-5	-	TRBJ2-3	CASSLSGGGADTQYF
once	TRBV15	-	TRBJ2-5	CATSRDFVGAQETQYF
-	TRBV7-2	TRBD2	TRBJ2-1	CASSPLAGGPNEQFF
-	TRBV6-4	-	TRBJ1-6	CASSDSGSVIGEFLNSPLHF
-	TRBV5-6	TRBD2	TRBJ2-1	CASSLLASGRVDEQFF
-	TRBV27	-	TRBJ1-2	CASSPQPRQLGYGYTF
-	TRBV3-1/TRBV3-2	-	TRBJ2-1	CASSQDLEGPYNEQFF
few	TRBV3-1/TRBV3-2	TRBD1	TRBJ2-7	CASSQLGTVQQYF
-	TRBV2	TRBD1	TRBJ2-2	CASSTRDRGPGELFF
-	TRBV5-1	-	TRBJ1-1	CASSQAGARGVEAFF
-	TRBV6-5	-	TRBJ2-7	CASSYPGGYEQYF
-	TRBV3-1/TRBV3-2	-	TRBJ2-2	CASSHDSVLNTGELFF
few	TRBV18	-	TRBJ2-7	CASSPSQGPYEQYF
-	TRBV5-4	TRBD2	TRBJ2-7	CASSLGVVGGAYEQYF
-	TRBV3-1/TRBV3-2	TRBD1	TRBJ1-2	CASSHGTGRSGGGYTF
-	TRBV7-8	TRBD1	TRBJ2-6	CASSWTGSNSGANVLTF
-	TRBV2	-	TRBJ1-4	CASIDRQGINEKLFF
-	TRBV2	TRBD2	TRBJ2-3	CASSEVSGNTDTQYF
-	TRBV9	-	TRBJ2-2	CASSVSRGNTGELFF
-	TRBV5-3	TRBD1	TRBJ1-1	CARSLFLGGPEAFF
-	TRBV13	-	TRBJ1-1	CASSLQFTEAFF
-	TRBV3-1/TRBV3-2	-	TRBJ2-7	CASSQDLGGTAYEQYF
-	TRBV6-5	-	TRBJ2-5	CASTQETQYF
-	TRBV5-6	TRBD1	TRBJ2-7	CASSPGGRQGAYEQYF
-	TRBV5-1	TRBD1	TRBJ2-1	CASSVGTGVYNEQFF
-	TRBV19	TRBD2	TRBJ2-2	CASSKMSREGTGELFF
once	TRBV30	TRBD2	TRBJ2-3	CAWSGLAGGPWKLDTQYF
-	TRBV19	-	TRBJ2-5	CASSMSGWGGAETQYF
-	TRBV6-5	-	TRBJ1-2	CASSQASNYGYTF
-	TRBV6-5	-	TRBJ2-7	CASSYVRGGEQYF
-	TRBV28	TRBD2	TRBJ2-1	CASSLGLAGDYNEQFF
-	TRBV6-5	TRBD2	TRBJ2-1	CASRTSGRAYNEQFF